The 4 T cell receptor beta chains below all came from one sample that was sequenced in a study of cytomegalovirus exposure and HLA in healthy donors. The PCR ran on 60 Vbeta and 13 Jbeta primers. Sequenced by immunoSEQ multiplex PCR; TCRdb stores in-frame clones only, minus some. The sample table sets out 150,000 or so clones. Material: PBMCs. The receptors come from a man younger than 35 in good health and CMV-seronegative.

The chain uses TRBV7-9 and TRBJ2-2, with TRBD2 matching 8 bases. The CDR3 totals 16 residues. Germline V gene lookup returns CDR1 SEHNR and CDR2 FQNEAQ (reference sequence). The junction had 4 bases not matched to a gene; V was cut back by 3 bases and J by 1 base. The CDR3 here is CASSFGLAGNTGELFF. Here the CDR3 DNA reads TGTGCCAGCAGCTTTGGGCTAGCGGGGAACACCGGGGAGCTGTTTTTT.

Notes on this clone: At one end, the junction sequence differs from germline, possibly due to a read error. This sequence joins TRBV7-7 and TRBJ2-5; D perhaps matches TRBD2 (7 bases). Germline V CDR1 and CDR2: SSHAT, FNYEAQ (reference sequence). The CDR3 runs 16 residues. CDR3 sequence reads: CASSSGGGGSQETQYF. The CDR3 DNA is TGTGCTAGCAGCTCCGGAGGGGGGGGGAGCCAAGAGACCCAGTACTTC.

V is TRBV9 and J is TRBJ2-1; TRBD1 is a possible D gene (5 bases). Germline CDR1 is SGDLS and CDR2 is YYNGEE. The CDR3 spans 15 residues. V was trimmed by 3 bases and J by 5 bases, leaving 15 bases between them. The CDR3 protein is CASSGSPQGDNEQFF. The CDR3 DNA reads TGTGCCAGCAGCGGCTCCCCTCAGGGCGACAATGAGCAGTTCTTC.

CDR3 region: CASSPPSGQGRWDEQYF. The CDR3, as DNA: TGTGCCAGCTCACCACCGTCAGGACAGGGAAGATGGGACGAGCAGTACTTC. The chain combines TRBV18 with TRBJ2-7, with 8 bases aligning to TRBD1. The CDR3 loop spans 17 amino acids. Germline V gene lookup returns CDR1 KGHSH and CDR2 LQKENI. J gave up 5 bases and V 0 bases, and 12 bases lay outside the gene matches.